Presented here are 9 T cell receptor beta chains from one specimen sequenced in a study of blood T cell repertoires in COVID-19. Clones were sequenced by immunoSEQ multiplex PCR, and TCRdb holds only the in-frame ones, with some missing. The table has some 280,000 clones, about nine tenths seen once. Material: peripheral blood. These receptor sequences come from a woman in her thirties with active or convalescent COVID-19.

This chain links TRBV11-2 with TRBJ2-3; D possibly corresponds to TRBD1 (5 bases). This CDR3 comprises 16 residues. Germline V gene lookup returns CDR1 SGHAT and CDR2 FQNNGV. V was shortened by 8 bases and J by 5 bases, with 23 bases between the two germline ends. The CDR3 sequence: CASRLGRAKPGDTQYF. In DNA form, the CDR3 reads TGTGCCAGCCGGCTGGGCAGGGCAAAACCGGGAGATACGCAGTATTTT.

The rearrangement links TRBV20-1 to TRBJ1-6, with 10 bases that match TRBD1. J lost 2 bases, V lost 3 bases, and 10 bases had no gene match. This CDR3 spans 18 amino acids. Germline loops: CDR1 DFQATT, CDR2 SNEGSKA (reference sequence). CDR3 in amino acids: CSASVPTGGRPYNSPLHF. The CDR3 nucleotides are TGCAGTGCTAGTGTCCCGACAGGGGGCAGGCCCTATAATTCACCCCTCCACTTT.

V gene TRBV15 combines with J gene TRBJ1-6, with 8 bases fitting TRBD1. Germline CDR1 LNHNV, CDR2 YYDKDF (reference sequence). Trimming took 0 bases from V and 6 from J; bases not matched to a gene: 4. CDR3 length: 16 residues. In DNA form, the CDR3 reads TGTGCCACCAGCAGAGACAGGGGGCAGGCTAATTCACCCCTCCACTTT. This translates into CATSRDRGQANSPLHF.

The rearrangement joins TRBV5-8 to TRBJ2-3; TRBD2 might be the D (7 bases). Germline V gives CDR1 SGHTS, CDR2 YDEGEE. Trimming pared 7 bases from V and 6 bases from J, leaving 18 bases between. The CDR3 extends over 14 amino acids. The CDR3 sequence is CASRWGGAWDTQYF. CDR3 DNA sequence: TGTGCCAGCCGTTGGGGGGGCGCATGGGATACGCAGTATTTT. The entire variable domain, with the rest obtained from reference TRBV5-8 and TRBJ2-3, is as follows: EAGVTQSPTHLIKTRGQQATLRCSPISGHTSVYWYQQALGLGLQFLLWYDEGEERNRGNFPPRFSGRQFPNYSSELNVNALELEDSALYLCASRWGGAWDTQYFGPGTRLTVL.

The CDR3 DNA sequence: TGTGCCTGGAGGGACAATAGCAATCAGCCCCAGCATTTT. Translating gives CAWRDNSNQPQHF. The chain joins TRBV30 to TRBJ1-5, with D tentatively TRBD1 (5 bases). Germline CDR1 GTSNPN, CDR2 SVGIG (reference sequence). The CDR3 runs to 13 residues. Trimming cost V 3 bases and J 0 bases, with 6 bases left between them.

This clone was observed a single time. The chain combines TRBV9 with TRBJ2-2; D not resolved. The CDR3 contains 14 residues. V was trimmed by 0 bases and J by 0 bases, leaving 3 bases between them. Germline V lookup: CDR1 SGDLS, CDR2 YYNGEE. The DNA for the CDR3 is TGTGCCAGCAGCGTAGGCGCGAACACCGGGGAGCTGTTTTTT. Residues: CASSVGANTGELFF. The complete variable domain, with remaining parts taken from reference TRBV9 and TRBJ2-2, reads DSGVTQTPKHLITATGQRVTLRCSPRSGDLSVYWYQQSLDQGLQFLIQYYNGEERAKGNILERFSAQQFPDLHSELNLSSLELGDSALYFCASSVGANTGELFFGEGSRLTVL.

The chain joins TRBV5-1 to TRBJ2-2, with TRBD1 identical over 7 bases. The V gene's germline CDR1 is SGHRS and CDR2 YFSETQ. Trimming took 0 bases from V and 7 from J; bases not matched to a gene: 15. CDR3 length: 18 residues. The CDR3 sequence: CASSLATPSGGGGGELFF. For the CDR3, the DNA is TGCGCCAGCAGCTTGGCCACTCCTTCAGGGGGTGGAGGCGGGGAGCTGTTTTTT. The whole variable domain, remainder taken from reference TRBV5-1 and TRBJ2-2, is KAGVTQTPRYLIKTRGQQVTLSCSPISGHRSVSWYQQTPGQGLQFLFEYFSETQRNKGNFPGRFSGRQFSNSRSEMNVSTLELGDSALYLCASSLATPSGGGGGELFFGEGSRLTVL.

Concerning this clone itself: This sample includes further DNA sequences coding for the same CDR3. The CDR3 loop is CASSKNRGGGYTF. For the CDR3, the DNA is TGTGCCAGCAGCAAGAACAGGGGTGGGGGCTACACCTTC. The chain employs TRBV21-1 and TRBJ1-2; no DNA check was done on the table's D call, TRBD1. TRBV21-1 is a known pseudogene. The CDR3 sequence is 13 residues long.

This clone was observed a single time. The rearrangement joins TRBV6-2 or TRBV6-3 to TRBJ1-2, with 10 bases aligning to TRBD1. Trimming removed 5 bases from V and 7 bases from J; junction bases left unmatched: 1. The CDR3 runs to 12 residues. Germline CDR1 MNHEY, CDR2 SVGEGT. The DNA of the CDR3 is TGTGCCAGCAGTCGGACAGGGGGTGGCTACACCTTC. This sequence encodes CASSRTGGGYTF.